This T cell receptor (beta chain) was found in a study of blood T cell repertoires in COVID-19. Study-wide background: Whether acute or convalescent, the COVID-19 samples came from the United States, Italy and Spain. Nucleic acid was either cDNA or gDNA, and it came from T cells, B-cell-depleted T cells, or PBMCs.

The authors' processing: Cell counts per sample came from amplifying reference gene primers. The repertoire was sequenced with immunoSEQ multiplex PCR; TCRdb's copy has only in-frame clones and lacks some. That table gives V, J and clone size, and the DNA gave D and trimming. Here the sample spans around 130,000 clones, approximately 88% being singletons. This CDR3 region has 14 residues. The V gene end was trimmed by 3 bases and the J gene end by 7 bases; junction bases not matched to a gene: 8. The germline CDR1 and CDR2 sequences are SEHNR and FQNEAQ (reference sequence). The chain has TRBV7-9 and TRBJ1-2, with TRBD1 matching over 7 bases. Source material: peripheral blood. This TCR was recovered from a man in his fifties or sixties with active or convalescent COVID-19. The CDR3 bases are TGTGCCAGCAGCTTTTCGGGACAGAACCTTGGCTACACCTTC. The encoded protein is CASSFSGQNLGYTF. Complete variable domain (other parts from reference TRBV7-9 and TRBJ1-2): DTGVSQNPRHKITKRGQNVTFRCDPISEHNRLYWYRQTLGQGPEFLTYFQNEAQLEKSRLLSDRFSAERPKGSFSTLEIQRTEQGDSAMYLCASSFSGQNLGYTFGSGTRLTVV.